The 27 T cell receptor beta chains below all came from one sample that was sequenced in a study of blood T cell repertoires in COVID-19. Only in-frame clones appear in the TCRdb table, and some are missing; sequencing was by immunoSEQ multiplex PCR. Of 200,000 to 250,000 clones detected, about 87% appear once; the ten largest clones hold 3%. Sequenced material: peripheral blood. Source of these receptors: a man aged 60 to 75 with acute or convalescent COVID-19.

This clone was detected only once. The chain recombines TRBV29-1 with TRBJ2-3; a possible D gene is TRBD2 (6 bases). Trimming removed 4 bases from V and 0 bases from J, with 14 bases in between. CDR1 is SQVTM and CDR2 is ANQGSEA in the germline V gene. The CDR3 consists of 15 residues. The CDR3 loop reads CSVGVGRGSTDTQYF. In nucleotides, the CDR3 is TGCAGCGTTGGGGTCGGGCGGGGAAGCACAGATACGCAGTATTTT.

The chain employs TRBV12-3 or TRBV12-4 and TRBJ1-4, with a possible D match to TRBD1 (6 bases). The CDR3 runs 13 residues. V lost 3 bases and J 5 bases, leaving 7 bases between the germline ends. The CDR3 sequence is CASSFTGNEKLFF. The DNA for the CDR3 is TGTGCCAGCAGTTTCACAGGGAATGAAAAACTGTTTTTT.

CDR3 loop: CASSSGVNAFF. The CDR3, as DNA: TGTGCCAGCAGCTCAGGGGTGAATGCTTTCTTT. The genes are TRBV5-4 and TRBJ1-1, with D possibly being TRBD1 (6 bases). V lost 3 bases and J lost 11, with 11 bases in between. Germline CDR1 reads SGHNT; CDR2 reads YYREEE (reference sequence). The CDR3 totals 11 residues.

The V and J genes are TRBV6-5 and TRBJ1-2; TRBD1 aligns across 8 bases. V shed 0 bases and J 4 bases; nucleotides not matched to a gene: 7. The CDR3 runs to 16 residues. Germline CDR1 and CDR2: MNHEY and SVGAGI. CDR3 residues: CASSYSRTGGSYGYTF. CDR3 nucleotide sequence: TGTGCCAGCAGTTACTCGAGAACAGGGGGAAGCTATGGCTACACCTTC.

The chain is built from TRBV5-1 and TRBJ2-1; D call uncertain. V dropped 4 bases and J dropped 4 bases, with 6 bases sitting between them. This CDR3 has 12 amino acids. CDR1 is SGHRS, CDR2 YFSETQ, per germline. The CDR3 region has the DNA TGCGCCAGCAGCACTGCTTACAATGAGCAGTTCTTC. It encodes CASSTAYNEQFF.

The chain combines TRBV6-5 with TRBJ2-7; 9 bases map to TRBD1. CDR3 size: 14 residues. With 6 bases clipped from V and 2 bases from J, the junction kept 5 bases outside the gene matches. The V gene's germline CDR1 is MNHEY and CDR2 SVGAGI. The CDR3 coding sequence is TGTGCCAGCAGACCGGGACAGGGCCCCTACGAGCAGTACTTC. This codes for CASRPGQGPYEQYF.

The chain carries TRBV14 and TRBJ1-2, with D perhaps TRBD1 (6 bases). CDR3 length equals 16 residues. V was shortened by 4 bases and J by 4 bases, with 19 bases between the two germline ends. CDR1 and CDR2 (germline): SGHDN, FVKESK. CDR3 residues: CASSPGQGLGIYGYTF. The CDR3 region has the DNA TGTGCCAGCAGCCCCGGGCAGGGGCTGGGGATCTATGGCTACACCTTC.

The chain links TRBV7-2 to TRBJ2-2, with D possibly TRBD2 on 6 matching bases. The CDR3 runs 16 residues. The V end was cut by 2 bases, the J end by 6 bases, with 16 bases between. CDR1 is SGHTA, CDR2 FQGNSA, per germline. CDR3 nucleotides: TGTGCCAGCAGCTTAAATTTGGTCGGGGGTTCCGGGGAGCTGTTTTTT. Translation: CASSLNLVGGSGELFF. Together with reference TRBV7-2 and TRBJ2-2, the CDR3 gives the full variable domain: GAGVSQSPSNKVTEKGKDVELRCDPISGHTALYWYRQSLGQGLEFLIYFQGNSAPDKSGLPSDRFSAERTGGSVSTLTIQRTQQEDSAVYLCASSLNLVGGSGELFFGEGSRLTVL.

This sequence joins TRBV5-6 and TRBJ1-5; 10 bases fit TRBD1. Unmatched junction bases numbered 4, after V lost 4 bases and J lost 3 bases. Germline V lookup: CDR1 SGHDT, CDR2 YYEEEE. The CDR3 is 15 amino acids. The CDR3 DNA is TGTGCCAGCAGCCGCGGGACAGGGGACAATCAGCCCCAGCATTTT. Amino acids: CASSRGTGDNQPQHF.

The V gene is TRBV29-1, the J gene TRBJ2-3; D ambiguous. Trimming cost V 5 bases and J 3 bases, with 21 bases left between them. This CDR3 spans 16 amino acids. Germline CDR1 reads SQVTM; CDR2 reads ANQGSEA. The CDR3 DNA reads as TGCAGCGTTCCCGAAGACCAGGATTGGAAAACAGATACGCAGTATTTT. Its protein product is CSVPEDQDWKTDTQYF.

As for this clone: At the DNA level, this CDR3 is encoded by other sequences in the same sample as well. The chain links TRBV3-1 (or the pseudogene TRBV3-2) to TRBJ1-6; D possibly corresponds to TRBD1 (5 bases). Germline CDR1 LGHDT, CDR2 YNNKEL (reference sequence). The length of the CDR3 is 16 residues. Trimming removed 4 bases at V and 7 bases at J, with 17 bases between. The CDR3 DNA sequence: TGTGCCAGCAGCCTGACGGGGGGGGTGGGGAATTCACCCCTCCACTTT. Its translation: CASSLTGGVGNSPLHF.

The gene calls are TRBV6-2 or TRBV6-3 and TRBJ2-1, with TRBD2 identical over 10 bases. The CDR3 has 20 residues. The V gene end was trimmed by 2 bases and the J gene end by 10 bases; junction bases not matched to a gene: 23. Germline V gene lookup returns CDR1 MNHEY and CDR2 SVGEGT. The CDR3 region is CASSYPGLASPPTKRREQFF. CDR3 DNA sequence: TGTGCCAGCAGTTACCCGGGACTAGCGTCACCACCGACAAAACGAAGGGAGCAGTTCTTC.

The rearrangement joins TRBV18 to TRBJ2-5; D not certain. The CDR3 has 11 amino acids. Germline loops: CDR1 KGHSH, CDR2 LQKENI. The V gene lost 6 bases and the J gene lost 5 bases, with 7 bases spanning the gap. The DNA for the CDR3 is TGTGCCAGCTCCCCGGAGGAGACCCAGTACTTC. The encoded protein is CASSPEETQYF.

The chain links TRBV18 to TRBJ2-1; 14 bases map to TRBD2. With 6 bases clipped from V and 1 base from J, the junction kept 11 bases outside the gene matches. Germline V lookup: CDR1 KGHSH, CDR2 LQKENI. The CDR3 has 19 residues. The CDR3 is CASSPEGLAGGASYNEQFF. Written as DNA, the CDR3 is TGTGCCAGCTCTCCTGAAGGACTAGCGGGGGGCGCATCCTACAATGAGCAGTTCTTC.

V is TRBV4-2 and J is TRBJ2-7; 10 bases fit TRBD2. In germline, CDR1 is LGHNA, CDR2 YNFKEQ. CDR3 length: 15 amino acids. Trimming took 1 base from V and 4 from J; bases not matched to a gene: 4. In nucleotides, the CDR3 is TGTGCCAGCAGCCAAGCGAGCGGGGGGGGGTACGAGCAGTACTTC. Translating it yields CASSQASGGGYEQYF.

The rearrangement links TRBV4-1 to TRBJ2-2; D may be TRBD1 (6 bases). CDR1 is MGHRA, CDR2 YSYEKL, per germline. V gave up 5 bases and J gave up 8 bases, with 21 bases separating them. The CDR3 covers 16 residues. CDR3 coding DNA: TGCGCCAGCAGCTTCCAGGGGCCCCGCCAACCGGGGGAGCTGTTTTTT. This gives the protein CASSFQGPRQPGELFF.

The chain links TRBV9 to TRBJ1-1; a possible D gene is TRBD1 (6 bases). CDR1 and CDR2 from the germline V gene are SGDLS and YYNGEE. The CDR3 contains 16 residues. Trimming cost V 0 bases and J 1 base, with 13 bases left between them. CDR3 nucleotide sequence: TGTGCCAGCAGCGTAGACCCCCAGGGGACGAACACTGAAGCTTTCTTT. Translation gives CASSVDPQGTNTEAFF.

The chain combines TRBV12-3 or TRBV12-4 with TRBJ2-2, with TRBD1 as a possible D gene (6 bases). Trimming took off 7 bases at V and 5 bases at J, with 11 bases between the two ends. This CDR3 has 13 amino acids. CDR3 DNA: TGTGCCAGCACCATAACAGGGACCGGGGAGCTGTTTTTT. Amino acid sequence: CASTITGTGELFF.

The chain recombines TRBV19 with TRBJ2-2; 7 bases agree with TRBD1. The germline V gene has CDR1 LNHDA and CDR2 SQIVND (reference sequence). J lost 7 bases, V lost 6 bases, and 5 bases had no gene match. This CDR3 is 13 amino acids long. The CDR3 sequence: CASRTGSVGELFF. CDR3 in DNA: TGTGCCAGTAGGACAGGGTCTGTCGGGGAGCTGTTTTTT. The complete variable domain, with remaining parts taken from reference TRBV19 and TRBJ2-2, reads DGGITQSPKYLFRKEGQNVTLSCEQNLNHDAMYWYRQDPGQGLRLIYYSQIVNDFQKGDIAEGYSVSREKKESFPLTVTSAQKNPTAFYLCASRTGSVGELFFGEGSRLTVL.

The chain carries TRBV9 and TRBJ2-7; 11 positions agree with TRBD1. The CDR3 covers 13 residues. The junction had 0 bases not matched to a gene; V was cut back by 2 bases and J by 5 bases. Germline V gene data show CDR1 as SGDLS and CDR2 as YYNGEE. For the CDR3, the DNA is TGTGCCAGCAGCGTGGGACAGGGGGACGAGCAGTACTTC. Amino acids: CASSVGQGDEQYF. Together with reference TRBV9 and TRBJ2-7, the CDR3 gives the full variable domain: DSGVTQTPKHLITATGQRVTLRCSPRSGDLSVYWYQQSLDQGLQFLIQYYNGEERAKGNILERFSAQQFPDLHSELNLSSLELGDSALYFCASSVGQGDEQYFGPGTRLTVT.

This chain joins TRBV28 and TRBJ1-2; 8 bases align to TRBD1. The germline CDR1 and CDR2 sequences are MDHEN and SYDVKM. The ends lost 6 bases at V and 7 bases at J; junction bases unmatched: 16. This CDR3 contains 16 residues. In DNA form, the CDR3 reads TGTGCCAGCAGGGGCGGACAGGGTCCCCCACGGGGTGGCTACACCTTC. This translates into CASRGGQGPPRGGYTF.

The CDR3 sequence: CASSYLATSYEQYF. CDR3 coding DNA: TGTGCCAGCAGTTACCTGGCCACCTCCTACGAGCAGTACTTC. The gene calls are TRBV6-2 or TRBV6-3 and TRBJ2-7, with D unclear. Per germline, CDR1 MNHEY and CDR2 SVGEGT. V was shortened by 2 bases and J by 0 bases, with 8 bases between the two germline ends. The CDR3 loop spans 14 amino acids.

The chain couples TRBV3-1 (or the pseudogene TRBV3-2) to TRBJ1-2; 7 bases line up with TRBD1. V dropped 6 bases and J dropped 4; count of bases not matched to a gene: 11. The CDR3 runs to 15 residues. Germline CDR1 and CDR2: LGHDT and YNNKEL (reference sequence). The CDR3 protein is CASSYSPGTAYGYTF. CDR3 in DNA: TGTGCCAGCAGTTATTCCCCGGGGACAGCCTATGGCTACACCTTC.

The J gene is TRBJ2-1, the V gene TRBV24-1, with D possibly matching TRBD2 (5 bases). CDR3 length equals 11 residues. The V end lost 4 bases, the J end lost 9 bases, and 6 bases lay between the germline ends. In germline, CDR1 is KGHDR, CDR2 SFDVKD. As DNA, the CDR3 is TGTGCCACCAGTGAAGGGAGTGAGCAGTTCTTC. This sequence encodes CATSEGSEQFF.

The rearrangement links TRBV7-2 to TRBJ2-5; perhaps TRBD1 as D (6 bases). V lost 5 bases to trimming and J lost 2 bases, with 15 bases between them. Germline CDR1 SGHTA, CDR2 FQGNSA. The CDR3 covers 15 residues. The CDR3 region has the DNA TGTGCCAGCAGCCCCAGGGGCGCAGGGCAAGAGACCCAGTACTTC. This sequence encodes CASSPRGAGQETQYF.

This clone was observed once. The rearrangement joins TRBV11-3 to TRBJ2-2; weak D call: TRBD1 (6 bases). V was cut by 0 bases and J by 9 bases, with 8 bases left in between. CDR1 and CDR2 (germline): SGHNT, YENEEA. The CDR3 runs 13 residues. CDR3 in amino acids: CASSLEQGRELFF. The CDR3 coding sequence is TGTGCCAGCAGCTTAGAACAGGGACGGGAGCTGTTTTTT.

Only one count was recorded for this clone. The CDR3 loop is CASSLAKGGLAGTYIQYF. Written as DNA, the CDR3 is TGTGCCAGCAGCTTGGCCAAAGGGGGACTAGCGGGGACTTACATTCAGTACTTC. This rearrangement joins TRBV5-6 to TRBJ2-4; 13 bases map to TRBD2. Germline CDR1 reads SGHDT; CDR2 reads YYEEEE. The CDR3 covers 18 residues. Trimming at V came to 0 bases and at J to 8 bases, leaving 11 bases not matched to a gene.